The sample holds one count of the clone carrying this TCR beta chain. V was pared by 2 bases and J by 8 bases, with 11 bases between. The CDR3 length is 13 residues. CDR1 is SGHNT and CDR2 is YYREEE in the germline V gene (reference sequence). The source of the sample is a study of cytomegalovirus exposure and HLA in healthy donors. PCR used 60 Vbeta primers and 13 Jbeta primers. Sequencing used immunoSEQ multiplex PCR; TCRdb keeps in-frame clones, though not all of them. Of around 220,000 clones in the sample, approximately 79% were seen once. The chain links TRBV5-4 to TRBJ1-3, with D maybe TRBD1 (5 bases). The source material was PBMCs. This TCR was recovered from a man younger than 35 in good health and CMV-seronegative. Here the CDR3 reads CASSFGGGDTIYF. In DNA, the CDR3 is TGTGCCAGCAGCTTTGGTGGGGGGGACACCATATATTTT.